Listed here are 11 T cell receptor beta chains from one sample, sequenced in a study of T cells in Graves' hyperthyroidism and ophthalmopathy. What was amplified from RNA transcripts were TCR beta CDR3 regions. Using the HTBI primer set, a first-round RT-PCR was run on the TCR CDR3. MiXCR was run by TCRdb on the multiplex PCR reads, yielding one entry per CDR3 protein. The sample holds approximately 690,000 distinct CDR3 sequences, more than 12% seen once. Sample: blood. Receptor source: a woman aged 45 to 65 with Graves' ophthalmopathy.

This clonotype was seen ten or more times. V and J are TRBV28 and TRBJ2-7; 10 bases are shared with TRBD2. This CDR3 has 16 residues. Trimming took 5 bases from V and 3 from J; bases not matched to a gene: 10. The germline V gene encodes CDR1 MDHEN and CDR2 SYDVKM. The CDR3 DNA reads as TGTGCCAGCAGTCCTAGCGGGAGTCCGGTTGACTACGAGCAGTACTTC. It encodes CASSPSGSPVDYEQYF.

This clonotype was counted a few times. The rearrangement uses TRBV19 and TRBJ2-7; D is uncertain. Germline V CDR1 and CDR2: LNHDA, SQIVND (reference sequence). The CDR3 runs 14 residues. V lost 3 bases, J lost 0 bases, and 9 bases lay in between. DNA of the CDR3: TGTGCCAGTAGTATCACGCAGAGCTCCTACGAGCAGTACTTC. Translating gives CASSITQSSYEQYF.

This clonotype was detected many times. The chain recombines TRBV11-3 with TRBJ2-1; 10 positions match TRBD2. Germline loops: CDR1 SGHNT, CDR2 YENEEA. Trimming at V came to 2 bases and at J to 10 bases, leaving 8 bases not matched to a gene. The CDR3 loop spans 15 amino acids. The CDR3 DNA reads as TGTGCCAGCAGCTTAACTAGCGGGGTCCAAGGAGAGCAGTTCTTC. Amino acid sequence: CASSLTSGVQGEQFF. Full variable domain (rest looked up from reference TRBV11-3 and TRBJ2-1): EAGVVQSPRYKIIEKKQPVAFWCNPISGHNTLYWYLQNLGQGPELLIRYENEEAVDDSQLPKDRFSAERLKGVDSTLKIQPAELGDSAVYLCASSLTSGVQGEQFFGPGTRLTVL.

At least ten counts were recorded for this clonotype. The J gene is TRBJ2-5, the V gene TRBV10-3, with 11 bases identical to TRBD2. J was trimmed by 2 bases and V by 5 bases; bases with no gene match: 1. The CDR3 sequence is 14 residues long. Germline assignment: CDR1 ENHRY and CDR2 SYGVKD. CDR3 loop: CAISLAGGQETQYF. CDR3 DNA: TGTGCCATCAGTTTAGCGGGAGGGCAAGAGACCCAGTACTTC.

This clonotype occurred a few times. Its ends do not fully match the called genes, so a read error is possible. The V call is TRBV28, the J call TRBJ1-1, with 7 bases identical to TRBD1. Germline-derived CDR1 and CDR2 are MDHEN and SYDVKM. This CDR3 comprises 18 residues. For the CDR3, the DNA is TGCGCCAGCAGCCAAGACGGAAAGGGGGCTCTTATGGGCACCGAAGCTTTCTTT. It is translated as CASSQDGKGALMGTEAFF.

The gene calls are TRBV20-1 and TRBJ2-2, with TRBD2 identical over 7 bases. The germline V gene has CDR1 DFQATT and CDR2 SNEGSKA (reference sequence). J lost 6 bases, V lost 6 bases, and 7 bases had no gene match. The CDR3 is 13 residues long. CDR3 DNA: TGCAGTGCCACTAGGGAGGGTGCCGGGGAGCTGTTTTTT. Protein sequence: CSATREGAGELFF.

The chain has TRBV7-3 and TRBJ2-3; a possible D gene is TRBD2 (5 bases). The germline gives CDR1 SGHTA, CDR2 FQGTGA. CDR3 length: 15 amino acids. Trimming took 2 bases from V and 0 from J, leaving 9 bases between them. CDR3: CASSLPLASTDTQYF. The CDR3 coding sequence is TGTGCCAGCAGCTTACCCCTAGCAAGCACAGATACGCAGTATTTT.

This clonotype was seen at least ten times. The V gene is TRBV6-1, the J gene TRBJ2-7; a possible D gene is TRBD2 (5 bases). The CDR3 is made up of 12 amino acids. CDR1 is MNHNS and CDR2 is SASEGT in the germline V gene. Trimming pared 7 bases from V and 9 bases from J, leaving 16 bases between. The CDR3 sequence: CASTEDYGGQYF. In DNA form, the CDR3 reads TGTGCCAGCACCGAAGACTACGGCGGGCAGTACTTC.

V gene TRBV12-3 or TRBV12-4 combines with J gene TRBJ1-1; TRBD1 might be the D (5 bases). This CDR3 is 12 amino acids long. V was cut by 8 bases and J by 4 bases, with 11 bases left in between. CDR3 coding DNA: TGTGCCAGCCTGGGGGGTTCCACTGAAGCTTTCTTT. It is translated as CASLGGSTEAFF.

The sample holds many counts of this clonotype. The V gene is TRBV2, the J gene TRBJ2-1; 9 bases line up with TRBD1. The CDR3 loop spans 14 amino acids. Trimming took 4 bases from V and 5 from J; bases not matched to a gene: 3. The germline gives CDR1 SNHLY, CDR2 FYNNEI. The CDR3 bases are TGTGCCAGCAGTGGACAGGGGGTCCACAATGAGCAGTTCTTC. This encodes CASSGQGVHNEQFF.

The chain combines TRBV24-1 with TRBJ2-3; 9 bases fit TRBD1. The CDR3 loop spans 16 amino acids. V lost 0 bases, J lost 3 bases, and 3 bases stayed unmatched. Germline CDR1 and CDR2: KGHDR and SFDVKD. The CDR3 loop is CATSDLTGGGTDTQYF. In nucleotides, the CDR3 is TGTGCCACCAGTGATTTGACAGGGGGCGGAACAGATACGCAGTATTTT.